The source of this TCR beta chain is a study of blood T cell repertoires in COVID-19. Study summary: COVID-19 samples collected from the United States, Italy and Spain covered acute and convalescent phases. PBMCs, B-cell-depleted T cells, or T cells provided the cDNA or gDNA that made up the material.

Authors' methods: From reference gene primer amplification, estimates of nucleated cell counts were derived. Sequencing used immunoSEQ multiplex PCR; TCRdb keeps in-frame clones, though not all of them. V, J and clone size were drawn from that table, and D and trimming were deduced from the DNA. The repertoire holds more than 250,000 clones, around four fifths seen once, with 4.6% in the top ten. The CDR3 spans 15 residues. After removal of 4 bases from V and 7 bases from J, the junction contained 6 bases not matched to a gene. The germline V gene encodes CDR1 SGHNT and CDR2 YYREEE (reference sequence).

The sequenced sample consisted of peripheral blood. The receptor was isolated from a man between 60 and 75 years old who had recovered from COVID-19. The chain recombines TRBV5-4 with TRBJ1-5; TRBD1 aligns across 12 bases. CDR3 in DNA: TGTGCCAGCAGCCAGGGACAGGGGGCAGACCAGCCCCAGCATTTT. It translates to CASSQGQGADQPQHF.